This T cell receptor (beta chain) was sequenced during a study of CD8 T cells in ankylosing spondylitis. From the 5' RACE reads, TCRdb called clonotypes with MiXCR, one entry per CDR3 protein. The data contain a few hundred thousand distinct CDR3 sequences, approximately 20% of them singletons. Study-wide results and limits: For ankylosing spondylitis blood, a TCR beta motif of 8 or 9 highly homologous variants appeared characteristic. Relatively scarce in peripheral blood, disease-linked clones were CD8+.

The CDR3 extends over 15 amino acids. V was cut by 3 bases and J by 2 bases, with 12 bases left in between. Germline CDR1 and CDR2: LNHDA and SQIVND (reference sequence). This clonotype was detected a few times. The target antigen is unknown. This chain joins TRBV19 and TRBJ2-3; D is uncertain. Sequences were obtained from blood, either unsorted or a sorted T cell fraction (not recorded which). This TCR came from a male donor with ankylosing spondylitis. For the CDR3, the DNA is TGTGCCAGTAGTATTCGTAGTAGAGTCACAGATACGCAGTATTTT. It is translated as CASSIRSRVTDTQYF.